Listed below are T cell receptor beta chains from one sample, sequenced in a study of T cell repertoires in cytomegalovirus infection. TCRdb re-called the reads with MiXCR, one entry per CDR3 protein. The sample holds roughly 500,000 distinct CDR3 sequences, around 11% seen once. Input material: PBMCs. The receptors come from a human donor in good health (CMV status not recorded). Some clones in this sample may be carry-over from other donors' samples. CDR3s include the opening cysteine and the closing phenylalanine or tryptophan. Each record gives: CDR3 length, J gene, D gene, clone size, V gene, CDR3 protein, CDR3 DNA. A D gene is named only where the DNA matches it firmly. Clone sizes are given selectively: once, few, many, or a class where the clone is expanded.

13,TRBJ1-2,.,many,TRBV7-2,CASTNPGNYGYTF,TGTGCCAGCACCAACCCCGGGAACTATGGCTACACCTTC
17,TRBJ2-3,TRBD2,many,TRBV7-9,CASFELAGDAHTDTQYF,TGTGCCAGCTTCGAGCTAGCGGGAGATGCGCACACAGATACGCAGTATTTT
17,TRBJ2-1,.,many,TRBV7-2,CASSSEPRTTRNNEQFF,TGTGCCAGCAGCTCCGAACCACGGACAACCCGAAACAATGAGCAGTTCTTC
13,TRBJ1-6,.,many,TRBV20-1,CSARETPNSPLHF,TGCAGTGCTAGGGAAACACCAAATTCACCCCTCCACTTT
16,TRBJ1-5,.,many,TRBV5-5,CASSSEGGLSNQPQHF,TGTGCCAGCAGCTCTGAGGGGGGGTTGAGCAATCAGCCCCAGCATTTT
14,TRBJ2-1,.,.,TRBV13,CASSLEGPPYEQFF,TGTGCCAGCAGCTTAGAGGGACCACCTTATGAGCAGTTCTTC
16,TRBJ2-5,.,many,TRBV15,CATSRNVGEVSETQYF,TGTGCCACCAGCAGAAACGTTGGGGAGGTGTCAGAGACCCAGTACTTC
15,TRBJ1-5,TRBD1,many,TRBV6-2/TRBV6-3,CASSYDRGRDQPQHF,TGTGCCAGCAGTTACGACAGGGGGCGGGATCAGCCCCAGCATTTT
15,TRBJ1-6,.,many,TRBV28,CASTPTGAYNSPLHF,TGTGCCAGCACCCCCACCGGAGCCTATAATTCACCCCTCCACTTT
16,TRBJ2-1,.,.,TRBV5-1,CASSLAGGQVLNEQFF,TGCGCCAGCAGCTTAGCAGGGGGGCAAGTACTCAATGAGCAGTTCTTC
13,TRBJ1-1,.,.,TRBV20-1,CSASAEWDTEAFF,TGCAGTGCTAGCGCGGAGTGGGACACTGAAGCTTTCTTT
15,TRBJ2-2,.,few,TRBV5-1,CASRPHRVPTGELFF,TGCGCCAGCAGGCCCCACAGGGTTCCGACCGGGGAGCTGTTTTTT
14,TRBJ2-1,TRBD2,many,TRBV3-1,CASSREAGLPEQFF,TGTGCCAGCAGCCGAGAAGCGGGGCTCCCTGAGCAGTTCTTC
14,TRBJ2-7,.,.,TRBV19,CASSTGNPYYEQYF,TGTGCCAGTAGTACGGGGAATCCTTACTACGAGCAGTACTTC
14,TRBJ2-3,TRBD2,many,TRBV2,CASSGLAGTDTQYF,TGTGCCAGCAGCGGACTAGCGGGCACAGATACGCAGTATTTT
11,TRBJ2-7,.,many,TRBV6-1,CASRRDSPKTF,TGTGCCAGCAGACGCGACAGCCCAAAAACCTTC
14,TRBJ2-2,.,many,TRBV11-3,CASSSGSRTGELFF,TGTGCCAGCAGCTCAGGGTCGAGGACCGGGGAGCTGTTTTTT